The clone carrying this TCR beta chain was seen just once. Under the authors' procedure: Estimation of nucleated cell counts was performed using reference gene primer amplification. Produced via immunoSEQ multiplex PCR; TCRdb's table is partial and in-frame only. V, J and clone size derive from that table, while D and trimming were established from the DNA sequence. Of about 480,000 clones in the sample, 70% to 90% were seen once. Participants had their cohort set by participant-reported clinical history. These data originate in a study of blood T cell repertoires in COVID-19. Study overall: Acute-phase and convalescent COVID-19 samples originated in the United States, Italy and Spain.

In germline, CDR1 is MGHRA, CDR2 YSYEKL. The V segment lost 1 base and the J segment 10 bases; nucleotides outside the gene matches: 6. The CDR3 is made up of 14 amino acids. V and J are TRBV4-1 and TRBJ2-1, with 8 bases aligning to TRBD2. Input material: PBMCs or T cells enriched from blood (not recorded which). This TCR was sampled from a woman aged 60-75 years who had recovered from COVID-19. Here the CDR3 DNA reads TGCGCCAGCAGCCAAGCCGGGGGGGTGGGAGAGCAGTTCTTC. Its translation is CASSQAGGVGEQFF.